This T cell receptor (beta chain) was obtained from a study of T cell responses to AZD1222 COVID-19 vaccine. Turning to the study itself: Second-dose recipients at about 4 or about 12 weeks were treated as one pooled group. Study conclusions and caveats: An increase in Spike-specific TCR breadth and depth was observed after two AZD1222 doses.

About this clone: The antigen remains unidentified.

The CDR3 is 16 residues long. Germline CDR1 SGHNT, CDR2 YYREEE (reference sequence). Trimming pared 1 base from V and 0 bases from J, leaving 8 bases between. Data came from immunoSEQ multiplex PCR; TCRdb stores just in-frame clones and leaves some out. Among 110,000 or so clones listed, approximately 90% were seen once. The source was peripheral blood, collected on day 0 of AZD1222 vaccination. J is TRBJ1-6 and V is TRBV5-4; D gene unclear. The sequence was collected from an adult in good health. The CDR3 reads CASSLPGSSYNSPLHF. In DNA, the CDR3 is TGTGCCAGCAGCTTGCCAGGAAGCTCCTATAATTCACCCCTCCACTTT.